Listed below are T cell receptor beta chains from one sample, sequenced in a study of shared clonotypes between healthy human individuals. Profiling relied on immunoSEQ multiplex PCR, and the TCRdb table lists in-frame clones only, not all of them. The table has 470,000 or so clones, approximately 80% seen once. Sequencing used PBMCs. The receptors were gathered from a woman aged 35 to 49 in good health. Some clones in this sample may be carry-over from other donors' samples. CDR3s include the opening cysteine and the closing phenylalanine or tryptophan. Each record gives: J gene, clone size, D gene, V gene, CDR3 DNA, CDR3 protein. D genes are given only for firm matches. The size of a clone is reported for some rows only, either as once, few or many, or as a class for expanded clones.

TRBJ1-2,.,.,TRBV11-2,TGTGCCAGCAGCATGACAGGCGACGCAAGCTATGGCTACACCTTC,CASSMTGDASYGYTF
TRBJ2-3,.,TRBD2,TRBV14,TGTGCCAGCAGCGACCCGGGACTAGCGGGAGACGCAGATACGCAGTATTTT,CASSDPGLAGDADTQYF
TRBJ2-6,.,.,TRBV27,TGTGCCAGCAGTTTATACCCCCCGGAACTAGCAGTACCTGGGGCCAACGTCCTGACTTTC,CASSLYPPELAVPGANVLTF
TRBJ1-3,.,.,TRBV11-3,TGTGCCAGCAGCCCAGACGGTCAATCAGGAAACACCATATATTTT,CASSPDGQSGNTIYF
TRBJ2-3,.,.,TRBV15,TGTGCCACCAGCAGAGATTTCCTAATGACGGCAGATACGCAGTATTTT,CATSRDFLMTADTQYF
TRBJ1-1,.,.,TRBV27,TGTGCCAGCAGTTTAAGTTGGGCCAGATTGAACACTGAAGCTTTCTTT,CASSLSWARLNTEAFF
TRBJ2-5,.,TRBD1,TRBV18,TGTGCCAGCTCACCAGGGACAGGCGAAGAGACCCAGTACTTC,CASSPGTGEETQYF
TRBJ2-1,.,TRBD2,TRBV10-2,TGCGCCACCCAAGGGCTAGCGGGAGTTGGCTCCTACAATGAGCAGTTCTTC,CATQGLAGVGSYNEQFF
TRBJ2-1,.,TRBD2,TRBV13,TGTGCCAGCAGCCCCCGGACTAGCGGGAACTATGAGCAGTTCTTC,CASSPRTSGNYEQFF
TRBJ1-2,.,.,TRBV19,TGTGCCAGTAGTAGACCGACCGGGCCGACCTATGGCTACACCTTC,CASSRPTGPTYGYTF
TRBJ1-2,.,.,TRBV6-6,TGTGCCAGCAGTTACTCGAGGGGCCCAGACTATGGCTACACCTTC,CASSYSRGPDYGYTF
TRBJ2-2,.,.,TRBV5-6,TGTGCCAGCAGCTTCGCCGGGGGCGTCAGTTGGGAGCTGTTTTTT,CASSFAGGVSWELFF
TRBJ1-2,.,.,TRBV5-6,TGTGCCAGCAGCTTTCGCGGCAGGAACTATGGCTACACCTTC,CASSFRGRNYGYTF
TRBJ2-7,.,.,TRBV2,TGTGCCAGCAGTTTCGGTTCCTACGAGCAGTACTTC,CASSFGSYEQYF
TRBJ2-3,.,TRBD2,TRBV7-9,TGTGCCAGCAGCCCTCCGGGGGGGGCAGATACGCAGTATTTT,CASSPPGGADTQYF
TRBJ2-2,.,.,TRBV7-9,TGTGCCAGCAGGGACGGACGGAGAAACACCGGGGAGCTGTTTTTT,CASRDGRRNTGELFF
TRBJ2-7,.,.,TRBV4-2,TGTGCCAGCAGCCAAGAATGGGATAGCTCCTACGAGCAGTACTTC,CASSQEWDSSYEQYF
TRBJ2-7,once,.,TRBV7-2,TGTGCCAGCAGCTTACGTTTTTCCTACGAGCAGTACTTC,CASSLRFSYEQYF
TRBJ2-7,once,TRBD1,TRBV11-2,TGTGCCAGCAGCTTAAACCAGTGGACAGGTTCCTACGAGCAGTACTTC,CASSLNQWTGSYEQYF
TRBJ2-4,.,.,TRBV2,TGTGCCAGCAGCGGGGGGCCCAAAAACATTCAGTACTTC,CASSGGPKNIQYF
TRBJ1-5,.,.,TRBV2,TGTGCCAGCAGTGAGAACCGGCAGGGCAATCAGCCCCAGCATTTT,CASSENRQGNQPQHF
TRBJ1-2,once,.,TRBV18,TGTGCCAGCTCTCCCGGACGGGGGGATGGCTACACCTTC,CASSPGRGDGYTF
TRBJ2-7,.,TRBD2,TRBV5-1,TGCGCCAGCAGCCTCGGGACTAGCGGCTCCTACGAGCAGTACTTC,CASSLGTSGSYEQYF
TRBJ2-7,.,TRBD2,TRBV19,TGTGCCAGTCTTAGCGGGAGACACGCGGGCGAGCAGTACTTC,CASLSGRHAGEQYF
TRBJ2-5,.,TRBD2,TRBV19,TGTGCCAGTAGTATAGCTAGCGGGATTGAGACCCAGTACTTC,CASSIASGIETQYF
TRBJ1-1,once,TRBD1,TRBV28,TGTGCCAGCCCTCCATTTGACAGGGCCCTGAACACTGAAGCTTTCTTT,CASPPFDRALNTEAFF
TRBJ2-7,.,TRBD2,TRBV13,TGTGCCAGCAGCTCGGGACTAGCGGGAAGCTCCTACGAGCAGTACTTC,CASSSGLAGSSYEQYF
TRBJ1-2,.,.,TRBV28,TGTGCCAGCAGTTCACCGGGGGCAGGGGAGAACTATGGCTACACCTTC,CASSSPGAGENYGYTF
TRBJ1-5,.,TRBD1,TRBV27,TGTGCCAGCAGGCAGACAGGGTACAATCAGCCCCAGCATTTT,CASRQTGYNQPQHF
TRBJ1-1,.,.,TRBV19,TGTGCCAGTAGTATTCAGGGACTGAACACTGAAGCTTTCTTT,CASSIQGLNTEAFF
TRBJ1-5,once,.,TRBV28,TGTGCCAGCAGTTCCAGACAGCATAGCAATCAGCCCCAGCATTTT,CASSSRQHSNQPQHF
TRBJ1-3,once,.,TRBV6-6,TGTGCCAGCAGTTACGCGCCCTTCTCTGGAAACACCATATATTTT,CASSYAPFSGNTIYF
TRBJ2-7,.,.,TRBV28,TGTTGGGCGAATAACGAGCAGTACTTC,CWANNEQYF
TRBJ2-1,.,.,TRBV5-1,TGCGCCAGCAGCTTACAGGTAGTTTCCTACAATGAGCAGTTCTTC,CASSLQVVSYNEQFF
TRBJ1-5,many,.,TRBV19,TGTGCCAGTAGTCTATTATTTCAGCCCCAGCATTTT,CASSLLFQPQHF
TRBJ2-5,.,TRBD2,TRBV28,TGTGCCAGCAGTTTTTTAAGCGGGAGGGCCCAAGAGACCCAGTACTTC,CASSFLSGRAQETQYF
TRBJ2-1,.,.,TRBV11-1,TGTGCCAGCAGGGCTAGCAGGAACAATGAGCAGTTCTTC,CASRASRNNEQFF